Listed here are 16 T cell receptor beta chains from one sample, sequenced in a study of T cells after yellow fever vaccination. TCRdb re-called the 5' RACE reads with MiXCR, one entry per CDR3 protein. The sample lists approximately 93,000 distinct CDR3 sequences, under 7% occurring once. Sequencing was performed on CD8+ T cells sorted from PBMCs, taken 10 days after the yellow fever booster vaccination. The receptors here all came from a man aged 18 to 30 who received the YFV17D yellow fever vaccine.

This clonotype was observed a handful of times. V gene TRBV6-6 combines with J gene TRBJ2-7; D possibly corresponds to TRBD2 (5 bases). The CDR3 loop spans 17 amino acids. The V end lost 0 bases, the J end lost 0 bases, and 15 bases lay between the germline ends. Per the germline V gene, CDR1 is MNHNY and CDR2 is SVGAGI (reference sequence). The CDR3 DNA is TGTGCCAGCAGTTACTCGAGGGATGAAGGGATCTCCTACGAGCAGTACGTC. Its translation is CASSYSRDEGISYEQYV.

V gene TRBV6-2 or TRBV6-3 combines with J gene TRBJ1-4; D gene uncertain. V dropped 1 base and J dropped 5 bases, with 11 bases sitting between them. CDR3 size: 15 residues. The germline V gene encodes CDR1 MNHEY and CDR2 SVGEGT. Here the CDR3 reads CASSYLDGLNEKLFF. In DNA form, the CDR3 reads TGTGCCAGCAGTTACTTGGACGGGTTAAATGAAAAACTGTTTTTT.

This clonotype was counted ten times or more. The genes are TRBV12-3 or TRBV12-4 and TRBJ2-7; 8 bases align to TRBD1. This CDR3 is built from 13 residues. Losses at the gene ends were 3 bases for V and 4 bases for J; bases not matched to a gene: 2. In DNA, the CDR3 is TGTGCCAGCAGTTTGCGGACAGGGTACGAGCAGTACTTC. Residues: CASSLRTGYEQYF.

This clonotype has more than one count but fewer than ten. The chain joins TRBV7-2 to TRBJ2-1; D call uncertain. V lost 2 bases and J lost 9, with 14 bases in between. Germline CDR1 reads SGHTA; CDR2 reads FQGNSA. The CDR3 consists of 14 residues. CDR3 coding DNA: TGTGCCAGCAGCTTAATTTCCGTACTCGGTGAGCAGTTCTTC. Translated: CASSLISVLGEQFF.

The CDR3 DNA is TGTGCCAGTAGTATACCAGGAGCCACTGAAGCTTTCTTT. It yields the protein CASSIPGATEAFF. The chain has TRBV19 and TRBJ1-1; D unresolved. CDR1 LNHDA and CDR2 SQIVND come from the germline V gene (reference sequence). This CDR3 spans 13 amino acids. The V and J ends lost 2 bases and 4 bases respectively, with 8 bases between them. Full variable domain (missing parts from reference TRBV19 and TRBJ1-1): DGGITQSPKYLFRKEGQNVTLSCEQNLNHDAMYWYRQDPGQGLRLIYYSQIVNDFQKGDIAEGYSVSREKKESFPLTVTSAQKNPTAFYLCASSIPGATEAFFGQGTRLTVV.

This clonotype was seen a handful of times. The rearrangement joins TRBV6-5 to TRBJ2-3, with D possibly being TRBD1 (6 bases). V was pared by 5 bases and J by 4 bases, with 13 bases between. Germline assignment: CDR1 MNHEY and CDR2 SVGAGI. This CDR3 is 14 amino acids long. The CDR3 DNA is TGTGCCAGCAGTAAAATCCAGGGGTCAGATACGCAGTATTTT. Translation gives CASSKIQGSDTQYF.

At least ten counts were recorded for this clonotype. V and J are TRBV5-1 and TRBJ2-3; 7 bases agree with TRBD1. The CDR3 runs to 15 residues. V trimming: 0 bases; J trimming: 0 bases; junction bases outside the gene matches: 1. Germline V lookup: CDR1 SGHRS, CDR2 YFSETQ. The CDR3 sequence is CASSLEGGSTDTQYF. The CDR3 DNA reads as TGCGCCAGCAGCTTGGAAGGGGGCAGCACAGATACGCAGTATTTT.

The genes are TRBV10-3 and TRBJ1-2; D may be TRBD1 (5 bases). The CDR3 is 13 amino acids. Germline V gene data show CDR1 as ENHRY and CDR2 as SYGVKD. The V end was cut by 10 bases, the J end by 8 bases, with 20 bases between. Here the CDR3 DNA reads TGTGCCACGGAAAGTGGGGGTCACCCCGGCTACACCTTC. This translates into CATESGGHPGYTF.

This chain connects TRBV7-8 to TRBJ1-5, with 8 bases aligning to TRBD1. Germline values: CDR1 SGHVS, CDR2 FQNEAQ. The J segment lost 0 bases and the V segment lost 7 bases, leaving 11 bases of the junction unmatched. CDR3 length: 17 residues. The CDR3 reads CASTPGQGRYSNQPQHF. In DNA form, the CDR3 reads TGTGCCAGCACCCCCGGACAGGGCCGATATAGCAATCAGCCCCAGCATTTT.

This clonotype was seen a few times. V and J are TRBV4-1 and TRBJ1-5; D is uncertain. CDR1 is MGHRA, CDR2 YSYEKL, per germline. V was shortened by 0 bases and J by 6 bases, with 24 bases between the two germline ends. The CDR3 contains 19 residues. CDR3 residues: CASSQDPHRPLSEGQPQHF. DNA of the CDR3: TGCGCCAGCAGCCAAGACCCCCACCGGCCCCTTTCGGAGGGTCAGCCCCAGCATTTT.

The rearrangement uses TRBV6-6 and TRBJ1-1; 10 bases are shared with TRBD1. CDR1 MNHNY and CDR2 SVGAGI come from the germline V gene (reference sequence). The CDR3 sequence is 14 residues long. The V and J ends lost 6 bases and 4 bases, in that order; junction bases with no gene match: 5. The CDR3 bases are TGTGCCAGCAGGGGGACAGGGGTGACCACTGAAGCTTTCTTT. It yields the protein CASRGTGVTTEAFF.

As to this clonotype: A much bigger clone sits one base away, suggesting this may be a read error. The V gene is TRBV12-3 or TRBV12-4, the J gene TRBJ2-3; TRBD1 is a possible D gene (6 bases). The CDR3 has 14 residues. The CDR3 sequence is CASSPKTGPDTLYF. CDR3 DNA: TGTGCCAGCAGTCCTAAGACAGGCCCGGATACGCTGTATTTT.

The rearrangement links TRBV19 to TRBJ2-1, with TRBD1 as a possible D gene (6 bases). Germline V CDR1 and CDR2: LNHDA, SQIVND (reference sequence). V lost 2 bases and J 3 bases, leaving 14 bases between the germline ends. There are 16 residues in the CDR3. The CDR3 DNA reads TGTGCCAGTAGTATACCAGACAGGCGAAGCTACAATGAGCAGTTCTTC. Translation: CASSIPDRRSYNEQFF.

This clonotype showed up just a few times. The chain combines TRBV3-1 with TRBJ2-2; D may be TRBD2 (6 bases). Trimming took off 0 bases at V and 1 base at J, with 15 bases between the two ends. CDR3 size: 18 residues. From germline, CDR1 is LGHDT and CDR2 YNNKEL (reference sequence). CDR3 loop: CASSQEAAGTENTGELFF. The CDR3, as DNA: TGTGCCAGCAGCCAAGAGGCGGCGGGGACGGAGAACACCGGGGAGCTGTTTTTT.

This clonotype showed up many times. The chain links TRBV27 to TRBJ2-1; tentatively, D is TRBD1 (5 bases). Germline V gives CDR1 MNHEY, CDR2 SMNVEV (reference sequence). CDR3 size: 14 residues. V lost 0 bases to trimming and J lost 4 bases, with 7 bases between them. The CDR3 DNA sequence: TGTGCCAGCAGTTTATCTACAGGTTACAATGAGCAGTTCTTC. This codes for CASSLSTGYNEQFF.

The chain carries TRBV11-2 and TRBJ2-3, with 8 bases fitting TRBD1. The CDR3 is made up of 15 amino acids. Losses at the gene ends were 5 bases for V and 0 bases for J; bases not matched to a gene: 4. Germline lookup yields CDR1 SGHAT and CDR2 FQNNGV. DNA of the CDR3: TGTGCCAGCAGCCCGGGACAGGCAAGCACAGATACGCAGTATTTT. It encodes CASSPGQASTDTQYF.